Listed below are T cell receptor beta chains from one sample, sequenced in a study of T cell clones after liver transplantation. Only in-frame clones appear in the TCRdb table, and some are missing; sequencing was by immunoSEQ multiplex PCR. The profile shows nearly 55,000 clones, around 85% of them singletons. The sequencing used CD4+ T cells from blood, collected before liver transplant. These receptor sequences come from a human donor who received a liver transplant. Both conserved end residues are trimmed from each CDR3.

J gene | V gene | CDR3 protein
TRBJ2-2 | TRBV28 | ASSPGSGNTGELF
TRBJ1-3 | TRBV5-6 | ASSVRKGSGNTIY
TRBJ2-3 | TRBV27 | ASTRTSGGFSTDTQY
TRBJ2-7 | TRBV7-2 | ASSPRTGLWEQY
TRBJ1-6 | TRBV19 | ASSNPGSRGSSPLH
TRBJ2-3 | TRBV5-1 | ASSLGPGEADTQY
TRBJ2-7 | TRBV5-1 | ASSLESRGNYEQY
TRBJ1-2 | TRBV5-6 | ASSSGQGANYGYT
TRBJ1-5 | TRBV2 | ASSGGGSNQPQH
TRBJ2-3 | TRBV2 | ASRVFGTDTQY
TRBJ2-1 | TRBV5-1 | ASSLGGGGYNEQF
TRBJ1-2 | TRBV10-3 | AISGDRVDGYT
TRBJ2-5 | TRBV5-6 | ASFTNLNSIPQETQY
TRBJ2-3 | TRBV18 | ASSPRPSGRAGSPDTQY
TRBJ2-6 | TRBV9 | ASSGRDGFSGANVLT
TRBJ2-3 | TRBV5-1 | ASAATGAGGTDTQY
TRBJ2-1 | TRBV7-2 | ASGSGGSLSEQF
TRBJ1-6 | TRBV5-1 | ASRGREGSPLH
TRBJ2-5 | TRBV7-2 | ASSLARGNLQETQY
TRBJ2-2 | TRBV7-3 | ASSSETGELF
TRBJ1-2 | TRBV7-2 | ASSLDNYGYT
TRBJ1-4 | TRBV19 | ASIETGGEKLF
TRBJ2-1 | TRBV5-8 | ASSTFYNEQF
TRBJ2-7 | TRBV4-3 | ASSWGRSYEQY
TRBJ2-7 | TRBV6-5 | ASSLGRGPYEQY
TRBJ2-7 | TRBV6-5 | ASSYSPGAGYEQY
TRBJ2-3 | TRBV7-3 | ASSFREGDTQY
TRBJ1-5 | TRBV4-3 | ASSQDGGANLDINQPQH
TRBJ1-1 | TRBV5-5 | ASSPTLRTEAF
TRBJ1-1 | TRBV5-8 | ASSLSGRNSGTEAF
TRBJ1-5 | TRBV6-5 | ASSDRDSNQPQH
TRBJ1-1 | TRBV7-3 | ASSQGGTTEAF
TRBJ1-5 | TRBV28 | ASSLRGDNQPQH
TRBJ2-4 | TRBV6-5 | ASSYNGKNIQY
TRBJ1-1 | TRBV6-1 | ASRRDSWTEAF
TRBJ2-1 | TRBV7-3 | ASSSRAQGYANEQF
TRBJ1-4 | TRBV6-1 | ASTLTDNEKLF
TRBJ1-1 | TRBV5-1 | ASSLGGGRDTEAF
TRBJ2-2 | TRBV28 | ASSFDRGSGELF
TRBJ1-1 | TRBV5-1 | ASSLGAQNTEAF
TRBJ2-7 | TRBV5-4 | ASSYELSGRTQY
TRBJ1-2 | TRBV19 | ASSIDEGPTGYGYT
TRBJ1-3 | TRBV27 | ASSQTGGPFSGNTIY
TRBJ2-3 | TRBV10-3 | AISGNLADTDTQY
TRBJ2-1 | TRBV28 | ASSRTGSSYNEQF
TRBJ2-4 | TRBV6-6 | ASSYGGNIQY
TRBJ1-4 | TRBV5-1 | ASSLLGAGSGEKLF
TRBJ1-2 | TRBV2 | ASNQERGGYT
TRBJ2-5 | TRBV14 | ASSPRQGGWETQY
TRBJ1-2 | TRBV18 | ASSLERDGYGYT
TRBJ2-7 | TRBV19 | ASSDERGAGGPYEQY
TRBJ1-1 | TRBV5-6 | ASSLEQENTEAF
TRBJ2-1 | TRBV7-9 | ASSYGQRQF
TRBJ1-2 | TRBV2 | ASSEVGSNYGYT
TRBJ2-2 | TRBV28 | ASSLLIAGGTGELF
TRBJ1-1 | TRBV6-6 | ASSYDAWNTEAF